Sequencing of this T cell receptor (beta chain) was carried out in a study of response to subunit inactivated influenza vaccine. Study-wide results and limits: There was a suggestion from the authors that each seasonal influenza vaccination recruits few new T cells.

CDR1 is SGHVS and CDR2 is FQNEAQ in the germline V gene. There are 16 residues in the CDR3. V lost 2 bases to trimming and J lost 5 bases, with 16 bases between them. TCRdb recomputed calls from the RT-PCR reads with MiXCR, one row per CDR3 protein. The repertoire has 160,000 or so distinct CDR3 sequences, under 13% of them found once; the top ten carry under 15%. For this clonotype: Antigen unknown.

The chain couples TRBV7-8 to TRBJ2-1, with TRBD1 as a possible D gene (5 bases). The sequencing used non-naive T cells sorted from PBMCs, collected more than 35 days after vaccination. This receptor was obtained from a man aged 50-60 years who received an inactivated influenza vaccine. The CDR3 DNA follows: TGTGCCAGCAGCTTACTAGTCAGGGTGGTCAACAATGAGCAGTTCTTC. This sequence encodes CASSLLVRVVNNEQFF.